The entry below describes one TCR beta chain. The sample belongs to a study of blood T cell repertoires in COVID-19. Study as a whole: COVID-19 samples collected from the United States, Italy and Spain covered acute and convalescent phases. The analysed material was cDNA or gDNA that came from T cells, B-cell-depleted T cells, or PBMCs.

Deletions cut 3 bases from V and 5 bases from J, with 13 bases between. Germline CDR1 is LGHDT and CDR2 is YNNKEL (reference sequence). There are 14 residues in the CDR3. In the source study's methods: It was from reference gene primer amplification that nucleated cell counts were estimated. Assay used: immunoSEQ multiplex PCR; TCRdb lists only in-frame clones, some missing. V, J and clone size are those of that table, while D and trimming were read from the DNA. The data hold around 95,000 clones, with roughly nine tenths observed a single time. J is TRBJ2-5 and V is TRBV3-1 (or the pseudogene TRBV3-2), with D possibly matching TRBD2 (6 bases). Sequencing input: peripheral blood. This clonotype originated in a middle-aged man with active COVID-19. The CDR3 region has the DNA TGTGCCAGCAGCCAGTCTTCGGGGGTGGAGACCCAGTACTTC. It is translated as CASSQSSGVETQYF.